This T cell receptor (beta chain) came from a study of shared clonotypes between healthy human individuals. Across the study: The study used three CD4 naive, three CD4 memory, two CD8 naive and one CD8 memory plate per donor. The study, taken as a whole, reports: Despite large depth, rarefaction showed incomplete sorted-subset sequencing.

Deep-level settings were used for running the assay. Sequencing was performed with immunoSEQ multiplex PCR; in TCRdb, only in-frame clones are kept and a portion is missing. The sample yields just over 2,000,000 clones, about 95% seen once. CDR3 length equals 14 residues. CDR1 LNHDA and CDR2 SQIVND come from the germline V gene (reference sequence). Trimming at V came to 8 bases and at J to 6 bases, leaving 10 bases not matched to a gene. CD8 cells regarded as naive lacked CD45RO, were positively chosen for CCR7, and omitted terminally differentiated effector memory CD45RA+ cells. For this clone: What it recognizes is unknown.

The clonotype originates from a man aged 18 to 30 in good health. Sequencing was performed on naive CD8+ T cells sorted from blood. The J gene is TRBJ2-7, the V gene TRBV19, with 10 bases lining up with TRBD1. Here the CDR3 reads CASSPGQGLSEQYF. CDR3 bases: TGTGCCAGTTCACCGGGACAGGGGTTGTCCGAGCAGTACTTC.